This T cell receptor beta chain stems from a study of chemoradiotherapy in HPV16-positive cancers. Clones were sequenced by immunoSEQ multiplex PCR, and TCRdb holds only the in-frame ones, with some missing. The table includes more than 30,000 clones, 80% to 90% detected once. The receptor comes from a human donor with HPV-associated anogenital cancer. The source material was blood, sampled from a patient who underwent chemoradiotherapy.

CDR3 sequence: CSARQGHEQYF. The CDR3 bases are TGCAGTGCGAGACAGGGTCACGAGCAGTACTTC. This chain links TRBV20-1 with TRBJ2-7; 7 bases match TRBD1. The CDR3 length is 11 residues. Germline lookup yields CDR1 DFQATT and CDR2 SNEGSKA (reference sequence). V dropped 6 bases and J dropped 5; count of bases not matched to a gene: 4.